This TCR beta chain was found in a study of blood T cell repertoires in COVID-19. Turning to the study itself: The cDNA or gDNA used as material had been derived from T cells, B-cell-depleted T cells, or PBMCs.

Seattle researchers signed up patients amid active infection and tracked them longitudinally. Profiled with immunoSEQ multiplex PCR; TCRdb holds only in-frame clones, not every one. The data hold approximately 170,000 clones, with around four fifths observed a single time. Per germline, CDR1 SEHNR and CDR2 FQNEAQ (reference sequence). This CDR3 has 15 amino acids. V was cut by 6 bases and J by 1 base, with 15 bases left in between. The J gene is TRBJ1-2, the V gene TRBV7-9; D may be TRBD1 (5 bases). The TCR sequence derives from an elderly woman with COVID-19, enrolled during active disease. Sequencing was performed on peripheral blood. CDR3 bases: TGTGCCAGCAGTCCCCTTGGGGGGATTAACTATGGCTACACCTTC. It codes for CASSPLGGINYGYTF.